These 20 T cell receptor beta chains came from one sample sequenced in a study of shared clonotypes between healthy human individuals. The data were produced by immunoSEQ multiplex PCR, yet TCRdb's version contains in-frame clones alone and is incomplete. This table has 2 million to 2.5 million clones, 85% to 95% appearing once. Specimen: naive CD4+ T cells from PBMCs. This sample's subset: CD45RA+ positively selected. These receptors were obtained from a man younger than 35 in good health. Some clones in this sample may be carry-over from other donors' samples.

CDR3 amino acids: CASSLLGGGIHPYEQYF. The CDR3 DNA is TGCGCCAGCAGCTTGTTGGGGGGAGGGATCCACCCCTACGAGCAGTACTTC. The chain has TRBV5-1 and TRBJ2-7, with 7 bases lining up with TRBD2. The CDR3 spans 17 residues. V shed 1 base and J 2 bases; nucleotides not matched to a gene: 12. The germline V gene has CDR1 SGHRS and CDR2 YFSETQ.

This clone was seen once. This CDR3 reads CASSLTGTEETQYF. CDR3 bases: TGTGCCAGCAGCTTAACCGGGACCGAAGAGACCCAGTACTTC. The gene calls are TRBV7-3 and TRBJ2-5; the D gene could be TRBD1 or TRBD2 (5 bases each). V lost 0 bases and J lost 3, with 8 bases in between. CDR3 length: 14 amino acids. The germline V gene has CDR1 SGHTA and CDR2 FQGTGA.

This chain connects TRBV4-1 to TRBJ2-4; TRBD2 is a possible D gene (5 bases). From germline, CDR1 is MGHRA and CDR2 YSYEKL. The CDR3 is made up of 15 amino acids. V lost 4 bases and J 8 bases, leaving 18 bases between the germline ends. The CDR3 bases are TGCGCCAGCAGCCTCATGTCTCGAGCCGGGGACATTCAGTACTTC. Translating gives CASSLMSRAGDIQYF.

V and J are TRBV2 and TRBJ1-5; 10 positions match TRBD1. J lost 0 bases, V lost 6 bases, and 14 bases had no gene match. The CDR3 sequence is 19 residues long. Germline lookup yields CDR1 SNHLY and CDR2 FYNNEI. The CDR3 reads CASRHKGGQGIYSNQPQHF. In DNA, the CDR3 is TGTGCCAGCAGGCATAAGGGGGGACAGGGGATTTATAGCAATCAGCCCCAGCATTTT.

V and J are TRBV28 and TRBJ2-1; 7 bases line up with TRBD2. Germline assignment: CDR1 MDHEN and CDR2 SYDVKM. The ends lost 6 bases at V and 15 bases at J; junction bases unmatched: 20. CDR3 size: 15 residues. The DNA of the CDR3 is TGTGCCAGCAGGGCCGGACTAGTCGGTCTGGTCCCCCGGTTCTTC. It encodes CASRAGLVGLVPRFF.

CDR3 bases: TGTGCCAGCAGTAAAGTAGCGGGAGGGGACCGGGGTCGAAACAATGAGCAGTTCTTC. Translating gives CASSKVAGGDRGRNNEQFF. V and J are TRBV6-1 and TRBJ2-1; 11 nucleotides align to TRBD2. The V gene's germline CDR1 is MNHNS and CDR2 SASEGT. V lost 5 bases and J lost 5; bases outside the gene matches: 17. This CDR3 comprises 19 residues.

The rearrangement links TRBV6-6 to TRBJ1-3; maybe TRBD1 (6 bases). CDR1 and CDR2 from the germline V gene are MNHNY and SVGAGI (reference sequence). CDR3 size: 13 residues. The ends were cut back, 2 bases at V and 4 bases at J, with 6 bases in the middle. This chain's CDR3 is CASSYGQGNTIYF. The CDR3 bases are TGTGCCAGCAGTTACGGACAGGGAAACACCATATATTTT.

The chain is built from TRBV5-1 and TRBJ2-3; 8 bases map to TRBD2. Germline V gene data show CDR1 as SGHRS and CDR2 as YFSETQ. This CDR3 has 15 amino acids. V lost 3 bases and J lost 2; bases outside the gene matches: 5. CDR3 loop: CASSSLAGPTDTQYF. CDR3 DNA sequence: TGCGCCAGCAGCTCCTTAGCGGGACCCACAGATACGCAGTATTTT.

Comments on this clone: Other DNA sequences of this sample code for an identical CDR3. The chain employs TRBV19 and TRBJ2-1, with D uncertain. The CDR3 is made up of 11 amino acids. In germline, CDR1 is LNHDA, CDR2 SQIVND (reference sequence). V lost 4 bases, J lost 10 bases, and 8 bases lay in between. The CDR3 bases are TGTGCCAGTAGTACACGGGCAGAGCAGTTCTTC. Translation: CASSTRAEQFF.

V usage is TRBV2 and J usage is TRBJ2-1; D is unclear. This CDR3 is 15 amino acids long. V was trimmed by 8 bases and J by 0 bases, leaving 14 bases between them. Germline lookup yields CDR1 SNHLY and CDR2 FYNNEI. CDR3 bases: TGTGCCAGCTGCCCTCTCCGAAGCTCCTACAATGAGCAGTTCTTC. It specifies CASCPLRSSYNEQFF.

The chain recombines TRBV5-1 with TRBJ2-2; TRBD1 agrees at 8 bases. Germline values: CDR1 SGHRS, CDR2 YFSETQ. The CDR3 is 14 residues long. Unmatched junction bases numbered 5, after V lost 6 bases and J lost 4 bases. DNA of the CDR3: TGCGCCAGCAAACAGGGGGTTAGCACCGGGGAGCTGTTTTTT. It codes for CASKQGVSTGELFF.

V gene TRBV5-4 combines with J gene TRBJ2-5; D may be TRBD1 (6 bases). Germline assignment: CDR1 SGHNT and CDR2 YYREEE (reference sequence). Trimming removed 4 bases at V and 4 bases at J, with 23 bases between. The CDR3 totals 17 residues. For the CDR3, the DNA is TGTGCCAGCAGCCCCCCCGCTTTCGCAGGGGCCTCAGAGACCCAGTACTTC. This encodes CASSPPAFAGASETQYF.

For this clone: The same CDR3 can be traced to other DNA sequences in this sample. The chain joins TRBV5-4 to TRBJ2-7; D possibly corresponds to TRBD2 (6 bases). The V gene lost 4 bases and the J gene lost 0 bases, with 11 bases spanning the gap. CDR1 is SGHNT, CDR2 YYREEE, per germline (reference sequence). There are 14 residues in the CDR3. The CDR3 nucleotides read TGTGCCAGCAGCCGTACCGGGAGCTCCTACGAGCAGTACTTC. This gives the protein CASSRTGSSYEQYF.

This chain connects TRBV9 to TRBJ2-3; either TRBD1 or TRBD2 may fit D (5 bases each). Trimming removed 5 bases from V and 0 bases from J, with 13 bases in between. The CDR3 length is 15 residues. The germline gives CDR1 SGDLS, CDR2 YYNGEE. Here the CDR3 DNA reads TGTGCCAGCAGTTATACGGGACCCAGCACAGATACGCAGTATTTT. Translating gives CASSYTGPSTDTQYF.

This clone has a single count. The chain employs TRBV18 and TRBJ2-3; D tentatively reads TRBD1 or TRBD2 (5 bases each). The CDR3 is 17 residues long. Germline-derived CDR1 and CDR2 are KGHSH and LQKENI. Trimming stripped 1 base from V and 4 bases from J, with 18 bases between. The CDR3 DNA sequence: TGTGCCAGCTCACCACGTCTTGGGGGTCGGTGGGCAGATACGCAGTATTTT. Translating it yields CASSPRLGGRWADTQYF.

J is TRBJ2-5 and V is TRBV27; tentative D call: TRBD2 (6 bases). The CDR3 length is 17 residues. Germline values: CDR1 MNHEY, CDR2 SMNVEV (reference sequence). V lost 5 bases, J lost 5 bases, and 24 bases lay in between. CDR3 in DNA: TGTGCCAGCAGTACTCTCTATCAACCCGGGGGTCGGGAGACCCAGTACTTC. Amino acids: CASSTLYQPGGRETQYF.

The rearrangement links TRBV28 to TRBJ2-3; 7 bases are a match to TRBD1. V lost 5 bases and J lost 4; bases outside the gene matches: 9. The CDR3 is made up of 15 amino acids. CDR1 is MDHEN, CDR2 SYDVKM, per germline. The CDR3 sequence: CASSIRRQGADTQYF. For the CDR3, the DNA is TGTGCCAGCAGTATCCGTCGGCAGGGGGCAGATACGCAGTATTTT.

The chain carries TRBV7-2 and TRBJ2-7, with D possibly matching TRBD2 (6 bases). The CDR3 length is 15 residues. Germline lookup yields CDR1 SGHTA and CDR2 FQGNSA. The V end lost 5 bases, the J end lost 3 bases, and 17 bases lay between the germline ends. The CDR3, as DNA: TGTGCCAGCAGCCTGGGACTGTCGGGACTCTACGAGCAGTACTTC. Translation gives CASSLGLSGLYEQYF.

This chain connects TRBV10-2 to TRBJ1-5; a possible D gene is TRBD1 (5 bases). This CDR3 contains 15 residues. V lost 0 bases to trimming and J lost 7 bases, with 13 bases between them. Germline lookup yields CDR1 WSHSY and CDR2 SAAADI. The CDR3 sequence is CASSESTGLWQPQHF. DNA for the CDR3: TGCGCCAGCAGTGAGTCGACGGGGCTGTGGCAGCCCCAGCATTTT.

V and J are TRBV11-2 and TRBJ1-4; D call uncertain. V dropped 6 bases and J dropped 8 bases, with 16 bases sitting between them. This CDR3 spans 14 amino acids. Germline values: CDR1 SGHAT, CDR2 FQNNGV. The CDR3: CASRHAPRDEKLFF. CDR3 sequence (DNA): TGTGCCAGCAGACACGCGCCTCGTGACGAAAAACTGTTTTTT.